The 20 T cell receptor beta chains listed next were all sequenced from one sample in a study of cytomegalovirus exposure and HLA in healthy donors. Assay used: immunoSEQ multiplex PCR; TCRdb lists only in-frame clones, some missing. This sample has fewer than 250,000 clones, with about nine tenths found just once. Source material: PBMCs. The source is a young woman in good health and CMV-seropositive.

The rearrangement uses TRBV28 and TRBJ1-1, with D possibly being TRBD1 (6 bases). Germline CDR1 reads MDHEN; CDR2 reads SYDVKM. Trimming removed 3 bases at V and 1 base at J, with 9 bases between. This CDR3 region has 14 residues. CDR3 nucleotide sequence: TGTGCCAGCAGTTTGACAGGAGAGAACACTGAAGCTTTCTTT. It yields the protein CASSLTGENTEAFF.

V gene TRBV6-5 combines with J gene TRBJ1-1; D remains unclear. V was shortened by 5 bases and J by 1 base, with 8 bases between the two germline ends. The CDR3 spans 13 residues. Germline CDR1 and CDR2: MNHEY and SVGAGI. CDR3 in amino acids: CASSPQENTEAFF. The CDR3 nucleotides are TGTGCCAGCAGTCCTCAGGAGAACACTGAAGCTTTCTTT.

CDR3 amino acids: CASSETSGSYEQYF. In DNA, the CDR3 is TGTGCCAGCAGTGAGACTAGCGGGAGTTACGAGCAGTACTTC. The chain combines TRBV2 with TRBJ2-7, with 12 bases lining up with TRBD2. The ends lost 3 bases at V and 4 bases at J; junction bases unmatched: 1. Germline lookup yields CDR1 SNHLY and CDR2 FYNNEI. The CDR3 length is 14 residues. Filled out from reference TRBV2 and TRBJ2-7, the complete variable domain reads EPEVTQTPSHQVTQMGQEVILRCVPISNHLYFYWYRQILGQKVEFLVSFYNNEISEKSEIFDDQFSVERPDGSNFTLKIRSTKLEDSAMYFCASSETSGSYEQYFGPGTRLTVT.

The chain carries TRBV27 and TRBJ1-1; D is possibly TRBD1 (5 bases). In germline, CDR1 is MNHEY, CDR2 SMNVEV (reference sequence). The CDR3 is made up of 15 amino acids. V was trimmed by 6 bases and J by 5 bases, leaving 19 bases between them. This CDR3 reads CASRTVGGLKTEAFF. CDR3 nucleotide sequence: TGTGCCAGCAGGACCGTGGGGGGATTAAAGACTGAAGCTTTCTTT.

CDR3 amino acids: CATSRGPGDTEAFF. CDR3 DNA: TGTGCCACCAGCAGAGGTCCAGGGGACACTGAAGCTTTCTTT. This chain connects TRBV15 to TRBJ1-1, with a possible D match to TRBD1 (6 bases). V gave up 1 base and J gave up 3 bases, with 9 bases separating them. CDR1 and CDR2 (germline): LNHNV, YYDKDF (reference sequence). The CDR3 sequence is 14 residues long.

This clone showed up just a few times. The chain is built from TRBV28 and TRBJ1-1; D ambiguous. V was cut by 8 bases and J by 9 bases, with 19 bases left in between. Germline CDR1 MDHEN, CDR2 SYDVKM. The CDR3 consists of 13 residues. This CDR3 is CASLTAADHQAFF. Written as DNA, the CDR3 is TGTGCCAGCCTAACCGCGGCCGACCATCAAGCTTTCTTT.

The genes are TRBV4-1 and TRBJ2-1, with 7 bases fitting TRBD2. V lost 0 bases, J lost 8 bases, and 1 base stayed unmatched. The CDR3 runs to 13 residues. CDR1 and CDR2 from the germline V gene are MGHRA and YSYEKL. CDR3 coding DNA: TGCGCCAGCAGCCAAGAGGGGGGGGATGAGCAGTTCTTC. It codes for CASSQEGGDEQFF.

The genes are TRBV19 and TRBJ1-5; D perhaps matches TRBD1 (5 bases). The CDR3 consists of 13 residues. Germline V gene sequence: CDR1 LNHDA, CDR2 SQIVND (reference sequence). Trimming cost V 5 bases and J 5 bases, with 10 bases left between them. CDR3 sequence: CASSGADDQPQHF. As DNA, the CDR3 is TGTGCCAGTAGTGGGGCGGATGATCAGCCCCAGCATTTT.

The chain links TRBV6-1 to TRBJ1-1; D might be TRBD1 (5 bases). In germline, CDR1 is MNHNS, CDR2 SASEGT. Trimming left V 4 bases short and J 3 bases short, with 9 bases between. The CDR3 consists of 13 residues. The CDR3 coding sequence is TGTGCCAGCAGTGGTGACAGTTACACTGAAGCTTTCTTT. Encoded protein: CASSGDSYTEAFF.

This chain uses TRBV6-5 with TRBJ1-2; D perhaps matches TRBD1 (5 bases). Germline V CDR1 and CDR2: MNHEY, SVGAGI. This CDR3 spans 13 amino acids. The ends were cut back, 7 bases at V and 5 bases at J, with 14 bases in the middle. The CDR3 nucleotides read TGTGCCAGCACCGGGGACTGGGGGTATGGCTACACCTTC. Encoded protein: CASTGDWGYGYTF.

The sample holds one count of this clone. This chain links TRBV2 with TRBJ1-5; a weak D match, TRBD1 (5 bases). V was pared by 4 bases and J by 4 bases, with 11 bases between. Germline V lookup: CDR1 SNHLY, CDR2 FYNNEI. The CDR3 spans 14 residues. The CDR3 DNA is TGTGCCAGCAGTGGGGCAGGGCGGAATCAGCCCCAGCATTTT. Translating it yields CASSGAGRNQPQHF.

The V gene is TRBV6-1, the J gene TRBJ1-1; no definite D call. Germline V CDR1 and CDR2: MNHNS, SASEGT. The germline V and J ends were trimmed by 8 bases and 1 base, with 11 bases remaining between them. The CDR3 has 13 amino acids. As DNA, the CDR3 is TGTGCCAGCCAGGCACAAGCGAACACTGAAGCTTTCTTT. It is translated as CASQAQANTEAFF.

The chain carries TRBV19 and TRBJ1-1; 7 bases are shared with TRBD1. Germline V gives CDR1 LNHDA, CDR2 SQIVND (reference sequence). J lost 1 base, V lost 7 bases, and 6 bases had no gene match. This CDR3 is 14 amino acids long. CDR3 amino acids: CASTRTGRNTEAFF. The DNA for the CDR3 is TGTGCCAGTACTCGGACAGGAAGGAACACTGAAGCTTTCTTT.

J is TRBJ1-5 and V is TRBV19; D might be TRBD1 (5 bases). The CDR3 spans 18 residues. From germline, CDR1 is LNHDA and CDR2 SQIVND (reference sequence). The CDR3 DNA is TGTGCAAGTGGCATAGGCGGGAATACAGGATTATTCAATCAGCCCCAGCATTTT. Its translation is CASGIGGNTGLFNQPQHF. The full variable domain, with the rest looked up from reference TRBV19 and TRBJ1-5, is DGGITQSPKYLFRKEGQNVTLSCEQNLNHDAMYWYRQDPGQGLRLIYYSQIVNDFQKGDIAEGYSVSREKKESFPLTVTSAQKNPTAFYLCASGIGGNTGLFNQPQHFGDGTRLSIL.

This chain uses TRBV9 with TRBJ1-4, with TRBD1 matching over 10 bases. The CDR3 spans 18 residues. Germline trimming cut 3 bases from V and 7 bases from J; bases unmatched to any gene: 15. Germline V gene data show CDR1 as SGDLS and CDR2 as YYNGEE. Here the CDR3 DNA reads TGTGCCAGCAGCGCCCTGGACAGGGGGGACTGGTCGGGTGAAAAACTGTTTTTT. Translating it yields CASSALDRGDWSGEKLFF.

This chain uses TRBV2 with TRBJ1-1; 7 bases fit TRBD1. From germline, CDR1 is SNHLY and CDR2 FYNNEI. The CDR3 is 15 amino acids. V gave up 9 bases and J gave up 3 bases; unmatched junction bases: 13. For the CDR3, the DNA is TGTGCCAGAAACGGAGGGGGGACAGTAGACACTGAAGCTTTCTTT. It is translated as CARNGGGTVDTEAFF.

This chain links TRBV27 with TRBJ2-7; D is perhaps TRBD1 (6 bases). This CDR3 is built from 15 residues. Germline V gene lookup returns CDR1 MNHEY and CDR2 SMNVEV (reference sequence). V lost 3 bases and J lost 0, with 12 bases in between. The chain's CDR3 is CASSLGDTFSYEQYF. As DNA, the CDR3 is TGTGCCAGCAGTTTGGGGGACACCTTCTCCTACGAGCAGTACTTC.

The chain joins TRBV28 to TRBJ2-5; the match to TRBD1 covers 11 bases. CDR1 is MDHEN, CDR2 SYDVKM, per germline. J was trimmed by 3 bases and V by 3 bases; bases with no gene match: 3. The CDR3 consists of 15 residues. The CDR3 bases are TGTGCCAGCAGTTTCCGGACAGGGGGCAAAGAGACCCAGTACTTC. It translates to CASSFRTGGKETQYF.

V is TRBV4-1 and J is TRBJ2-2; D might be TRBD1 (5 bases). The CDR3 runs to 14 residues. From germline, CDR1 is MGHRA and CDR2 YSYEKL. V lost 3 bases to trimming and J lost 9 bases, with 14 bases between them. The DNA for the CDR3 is TGCGCCAGCAGCCAGGAAGGGGTGGGCCGGGAGCTGTTTTTT. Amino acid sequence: CASSQEGVGRELFF.

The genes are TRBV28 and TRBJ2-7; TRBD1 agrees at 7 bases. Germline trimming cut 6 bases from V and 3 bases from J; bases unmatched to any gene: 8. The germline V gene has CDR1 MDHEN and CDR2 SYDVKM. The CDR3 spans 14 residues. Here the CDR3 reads CASSTDRVNYEQYF. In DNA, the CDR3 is TGTGCCAGCAGCACCGACAGGGTTAACTACGAGCAGTACTTC.